This TCR beta chain was documented in a study of regulatory T cells in long-lasting Graves disease. Study outcomes and limitations: TCR diversity in persistent Graves' patients was below that of newly diagnosed ones.

Points on this clonotype: Its antigen remains unidentified.

Both iRepertoire HTBI primers and Arm-PCR of CDR3 regions were used to build the TCR beta libraries. MiXCR, run by TCRdb on the multiplex PCR reads, gives a single entry per CDR3 protein. Among hundreds of thousands of distinct CDR3 sequences, 25% to 30% were seen once, and the ten largest hold about two fifths. V was clipped by 7 bases and J by 6 bases, with 18 bases between them. Germline V gives CDR1 MNHNS, CDR2 SASEGT. This CDR3 has 15 residues. As for time point: persistent/refractory GD, antithyroid drugs over 5 years with positive TRAb. PBMC-derived RNA was used for the TCR library. The diagnosis of Graves' disease used American Thyroid Association guidelines. Patients hailed from an endocrinology department in Xi'an, China.

This sample comprised peripheral blood mononuclear cells (PBMCs), obtained when the disease was refractory, from a patient treated with antithyroid drugs. The TCR sequence derives from a female donor with Graves disease. The chain combines TRBV6-1 with TRBJ2-2; perhaps TRBD2 as D (6 bases). In DNA form, the CDR3 reads TGTGCCAGCATAAGGGTCGGAGGGTCGGCCGGGGAGCTGTTTTTT. It encodes CASIRVGGSAGELFF.